These 10 T cell receptor beta chains originate from one sample sequenced in a study of CD8 T cells in Susac syndrome. Reverse transcription of 0.5 to 1 ug RNA was performed with random hexamers. MiXCR, applied by TCRdb to the immunoSEQ multiplex PCR reads, yields one record per CDR3 protein. The sample lists over 100,000 distinct CDR3 sequences; over 90% were seen once. Sequenced sample: CD4+ T cells from PBMCs. These receptor sequences come from a human donor with Susac syndrome.

The chain joins TRBV7-3 to TRBJ2-5, with 8 bases aligning to TRBD1. The CDR3 runs 14 residues. The germline gives CDR1 SGHTA, CDR2 FQGTGA. With V trimmed by 5 bases and J by 2 bases, 4 bases remained unmatched. CDR3 coding DNA: TGTGCCAGCAGCCCAGGGGGCAAACAAGAGACCCAGTACTTC. This sequence encodes CASSPGGKQETQYF.

This chain links TRBV12-3 or TRBV12-4 with TRBJ2-2; a weak D match, TRBD1 (5 bases). V shed 5 bases and J shed 6 bases, with 13 bases lying between them. This CDR3 region has 14 residues. The CDR3 DNA sequence: TGTGCCAGCAGTCGACAGAAAGCTGCCGGGGAGCTGTTTTTT. Translated, it gives CASSRQKAAGELFF.

This chain joins TRBV20-1 and TRBJ2-2; 7 nucleotides align to TRBD2. Germline lookup yields CDR1 DFQATT and CDR2 SNEGSKA (reference sequence). The CDR3 is made up of 14 amino acids. V dropped 6 bases and J dropped 0; count of bases not matched to a gene: 4. CDR3 loop: CSAIGRANTGELFF. The CDR3 nucleotides are TGCAGTGCCATAGGGAGGGCGAACACCGGGGAGCTGTTTTTT.

This chain uses TRBV5-1 with TRBJ2-1; D is unresolved. V shed 3 bases and J shed 0 bases, with 10 bases lying between them. Looked up from germline, CDR1 is SGHRS and CDR2 is YFSETQ. This CDR3 spans 15 amino acids. In nucleotides, the CDR3 is TGCGCCAGCAGCTCTCTGTTAAGCTCCTACAATGAGCAGTTCTTC. Its translation: CASSSLLSSYNEQFF.

This rearrangement joins TRBV5-1 to TRBJ2-5; 9 bases line up with TRBD2. The CDR3 consists of 14 residues. In germline, CDR1 is SGHRS, CDR2 YFSETQ. Unmatched junction bases numbered 6, after V lost 4 bases and J lost 5 bases. The CDR3 nucleotides read TGCGCCAGCAGCGCCGGGACTAGCAAGGAGACCCAGTACTTC. It translates to CASSAGTSKETQYF.

The chain uses TRBV19 and TRBJ2-4, with D hard to call. The CDR3 covers 12 residues. Germline CDR1 reads LNHDA; CDR2 reads SQIVND (reference sequence). The ends were cut back, 5 bases at V and 9 bases at J, with 11 bases in the middle. CDR3 bases: TGTGCCAGTAGTCCTGGAACCAGCATTCAGTACTTC. This codes for CASSPGTSIQYF.

The chain has TRBV5-4 and TRBJ2-5, with 8 bases matching TRBD2. After removal of 0 bases from V and 2 bases from J, the junction contained 6 bases not matched to a gene. CDR1 and CDR2 from the germline V gene are SGHNT and YYREEE (reference sequence). CDR3 length: 16 amino acids. DNA of the CDR3: TGTGCCAGCAGCTTGGGAGGCGGGAGGCTACAAGAGACCCAGTACTTC. Its translation: CASSLGGGRLQETQYF.

This rearrangement joins TRBV4-2 to TRBJ2-7, with 8 bases lining up with TRBD2. The CDR3 has 16 residues. CDR1 and CDR2 from the germline V gene are LGHNA and YNFKEQ. With V trimmed by 0 bases and J by 2 bases, 6 bases remained unmatched. CDR3 bases: TGTGCCAGCAGCCAAGATGAGACTAGCGCTGCCTACGAGCAGTACTTC. Translated: CASSQDETSAAYEQYF.

The chain has TRBV9 and TRBJ1-2; TRBD1 is a possible D gene (5 bases). Trimming stripped 4 bases from V and 4 bases from J, with 11 bases between. The CDR3 runs to 13 residues. Per germline, CDR1 SGDLS and CDR2 YYNGEE. The CDR3 sequence: CASSKGTAYGYTF. For the CDR3, the DNA is TGTGCCAGCAGCAAAGGGACTGCCTATGGCTACACCTTC.

V usage is TRBV7-9 and J usage is TRBJ1-4, with 7 nucleotides matching TRBD1. This CDR3 comprises 14 residues. Germline CDR1 SEHNR, CDR2 FQNEAQ (reference sequence). V was pared by 5 bases and J by 4 bases, with 4 bases of the junction left unmatched. The CDR3 reads CASSIRQGNEKLFF. CDR3 sequence (DNA): TGTGCCAGCAGCATCCGACAGGGTAATGAAAAACTGTTTTTT. Filled out from reference TRBV7-9 and TRBJ1-4, the complete variable domain reads DTGVSQNPRHKITKRGQNVTFRCDPISEHNRLYWYRQTLGQGPEFLTYFQNEAQLEKSRLLSDRFSAERPKGSFSTLEIQRTEQGDSAMYLCASSIRQGNEKLFFGSGTQLSVL.